A selection of T cell receptor beta chains follows, all from one sample in a study of blood T cell repertoires in COVID-19. Profiled with immunoSEQ multiplex PCR; TCRdb holds only in-frame clones, not every one. The sample has 350,000 to 400,000 clones, about nine tenths seen once; the top ten hold 0.86%. Material for sequencing was PBMCs or T cells enriched from blood (not recorded which). These receptors originate from a woman aged 40 to 50 who had been exposed to COVID-19. The CDR3 runs from the conserved cysteine through the conserved F or W. Fields, in order: clone size, V gene, J gene, D gene, CDR3 protein, CDR3 DNA. A D gene is named only where the DNA matches it firmly. Not all rows give a size; the values are once, few, many and, for expanded clones, a class.

-,TRBV29-1,TRBJ2-5,TRBD1,CSVNTGVETQYF,TGCAGCGTTAATACAGGGGTGGAGACCCAGTACTTC
-,TRBV27,TRBJ2-1,TRBD2,CASSPTASGRDEQFF,TGTGCCAGCAGTCCAACAGCTAGCGGGAGGGATGAGCAGTTCTTC
-,TRBV29-1,TRBJ1-5,-,CSVESGTGGGQPQHF,TGCAGCGTTGAATCCGGGACGGGCGGGGGTCAGCCCCAGCATTTT
-,TRBV6-6,TRBJ1-1,-,CAVRGGMNTEAFF,TGTGCCGTCCGTGGGGGGATGAACACTGAAGCTTTCTTT
-,TRBV5-1,TRBJ2-1,TRBD2,CASSFSASGTSSYNEQFF,TGCGCCAGCAGCTTTTCGGCTAGCGGTACGAGCTCCTACAATGAGCAGTTCTTC
-,TRBV6-5,TRBJ1-2,TRBD1,CASSYRQGHGGYTF,TGTGCCAGCAGTTACCGACAGGGACATGGTGGCTACACCTTC
-,TRBV6-4,TRBJ2-7,-,CASSERGTHEQYF,TGTGCCAGCAGTGAAAGGGGTACCCACGAGCAGTACTTC
-,TRBV23-1,TRBJ1-6,-,CASSQSQASPLHF,TGCGCCAGCAGTCAATCCCAGGCCTCACCCCTCCACTTT
-,TRBV19,TRBJ1-2,TRBD1,CASRTTGGNSYGYTF,TGTGCCAGTAGGACAACAGGGGGAAACAGCTATGGCTACACCTTC
-,TRBV29-1,TRBJ1-5,-,CSVATGGNQPQHF,TGCAGCGTTGCCACGGGAGGCAATCAGCCCCAGCATTTT
-,TRBV4-3,TRBJ2-2,TRBD2,CASSQDLTGGLAGELFF,TGCGCCAGCAGCCAAGATTTGACGGGGGGACTCGCCGGGGAGCTGTTTTTT
-,TRBV3-1/TRBV3-2,TRBJ2-1,-,CASSLGVSNEQFF,TGTGCCAGCAGCCTAGGAGTCAGCAATGAGCAGTTCTTC
-,TRBV9,TRBJ2-3,-,CASSPPHSSTDTQYF,TGTGCCAGCAGCCCCCCCCACTCTAGCACAGATACGCAGTATTTT
-,TRBV7-9,TRBJ2-7,TRBD1,CASSLGQGTREQYF,TGTGCCAGCAGCTTGGGACAGGGGACGAGGGAGCAGTACTTC
-,TRBV10-3,TRBJ1-3,-,CAISEPSSGNTIYF,TGTGCCATCAGTGAACCTAGCTCTGGAAACACCATATATTTT
-,TRBV29-1,TRBJ1-5,-,CSVSGSNQPQHF,TGCAGCGTTTCCGGGAGTAATCAGCCCCAGCATTTT
-,TRBV5-6,TRBJ1-5,TRBD1,CASSLRGGGSNQPQHF,TGTGCCAGCAGCTTGCGAGGGGGCGGGAGCAATCAGCCCCAGCATTTT
-,TRBV10-3,TRBJ2-3,TRBD2,CAISEPAGTSGGARNTQYF,TGTGCCATCAGTGAGCCGGCCGGGACTAGCGGGGGGGCTAGGAATACGCAGTATTTT
-,TRBV9,TRBJ1-3,-,CASRRASGNTIYF,TGTGCCAGCAGGAGAGCCTCTGGAAACACCATATATTTT
-,TRBV4-3,TRBJ2-7,TRBD1,CASSHGDRYEQYF,TGCGCCAGCAGCCATGGGGACAGATACGAGCAGTACTTC
-,TRBV14,TRBJ2-7,-,CASSRRVYEQYF,TGTGCCAGCAGCCGTCGGGTCTACGAGCAGTACTTC
-,TRBV18,TRBJ2-2,TRBD2,CASSPLADTGELFF,TGTGCCAGCTCACCCCTAGCGGACACCGGGGAGCTGTTTTTT
-,TRBV30,TRBJ1-4,-,CAWKSGQTTNEKLFF,TGTGCCTGGAAGTCAGGGCAAACAACTAATGAAAAACTGTTTTTT
once,TRBV29-1,TRBJ2-3,-,CSVLMVLADTQYF,TGCAGCGTTCTTATGGTCCTCGCGGATACGCAGTATTTT
-,TRBV20-1,TRBJ1-2,-,CSASSAAVGGYTF,TGCAGTGCTAGTTCAGCGGCGGTGGGTGGCTACACCTTC
-,TRBV19,TRBJ1-4,TRBD1,CAVGGQGLANEKLFF,TGTGCCGTAGGGGGACAGGGGCTTGCTAATGAAAAACTGTTTTTT
-,TRBV5-1,TRBJ2-7,-,CASSLGLRGYEQYF,TGCGCCAGCAGCTTGGGTCTCAGGGGCTACGAGCAGTACTTC
-,TRBV14,TRBJ1-1,-,CASSQYGLRNTEAFF,TGTGCCAGCAGCCAATATGGGCTCCGGAACACTGAAGCTTTCTTT
-,TRBV20-1,TRBJ1-2,-,CSASVRGGYGYTF,TGCAGTGCTAGTGTGCGGGGCGGCTATGGCTACACCTTC
once,TRBV5-1,TRBJ1-4,TRBD1,CASSKPTGGGEKLFF,TGCGCCAGCAGCAAACCAACAGGGGGCGGTGAAAAACTGTTTTTT
once,TRBV18,TRBJ1-3,-,CASSPPGSGNTIYF,TGTGCCAGCTCACCTCCAGGCTCTGGAAACACCATATATTTT
-,TRBV7-8,TRBJ1-1,TRBD1,CASSNDRATEAFF,TGTGCCAGCAGCAACGACAGGGCGACTGAAGCTTTCTTT
medium-sized,TRBV6-4,TRBJ1-1,-,CASSETGNTEAFF,TGTGCCAGCAGTGAGACAGGGAACACTGAAGCTTTCTTT
few,TRBV5-1,TRBJ1-1,-,CASSSSPRVGDTEAFF,TGCGCCAGCAGCTCCTCCCCCCGGGTGGGAGACACTGAAGCTTTCTTT
-,TRBV7-2,TRBJ1-2,TRBD1,CASSKTGDYGYTF,TGTGCCAGCAGTAAAACAGGGGACTATGGCTACACCTTC
-,TRBV6-1,TRBJ2-7,TRBD1,CASSETGGRWEQYF,TGTGCCAGCAGTGAAACAGGGGGCCGCTGGGAGCAGTACTTC
-,TRBV24-1,TRBJ2-7,TRBD1,CATSDTTGGPREQYF,TGTGCCACCAGTGATACGACAGGGGGCCCGAGGGAGCAGTACTTC
-,TRBV7-8,TRBJ1-6,TRBD1,CASSQSQQGGKSPLHF,TGTGCCAGCAGCCAAAGCCAACAGGGGGGGAAGTCACCCCTCCACTTT
-,TRBV3-1/TRBV3-2,TRBJ1-2,-,CASSLGEAATYGYTF,TGTGCCAGCAGCCTTGGGGAGGCGGCTACCTATGGCTACACCTTC
-,TRBV7-9,TRBJ1-4,-,CASSLVIGGTDEKLFF,TGTGCCAGCAGCTTAGTTATCGGGGGAACGGATGAAAAACTGTTTTTT
few,TRBV24-1,TRBJ2-5,TRBD1,CATSGQGETQYF,TGTGCCACCAGTGGACAGGGGGAGACCCAGTACTTC
-,TRBV5-1,TRBJ1-1,-,CASSPQTANTEAFF,TGCGCCAGCAGCCCGCAAACAGCGAACACTGAAGCTTTCTTT
-,TRBV7-6,TRBJ2-1,TRBD2,CASTQRPAGGHNEQFF,TGTGCCAGCACCCAACGTCCAGCGGGAGGCCACAATGAGCAGTTCTTC
-,TRBV19,TRBJ1-2,-,CASTRGRGTNYGYTF,TGTGCCAGTACCCGCGGCAGGGGCACTAACTATGGCTACACCTTC
-,TRBV12-3/TRBV12-4,TRBJ2-7,-,CASGGTYAYEQYF,TGTGCCAGTGGGGGGACGTACGCCTACGAGCAGTACTTC
-,TRBV19,TRBJ2-1,TRBD2,CASKGLAGGSWNEQFF,TGTGCCAGTAAGGGACTAGCGGGAGGATCGTGGAATGAGCAGTTCTTC
few,TRBV24-1,TRBJ1-5,TRBD1,CATSAPGGNQPQHF,TGTGCCACCAGTGCCCCAGGGGGGAATCAGCCCCAGCATTTT
-,TRBV5-1,TRBJ1-1,-,CASSVQGAAFF,TGCGCCAGCAGCGTTCAGGGTGCGGCTTTCTTT
-,TRBV7-2,TRBJ2-1,-,CASSLYASAIYNEQFF,TGTGCCAGCAGCTTATATGCTAGCGCAATATACAATGAGCAGTTCTTC
-,TRBV5-4,TRBJ2-3,TRBD2,CASSPRLAGGPDTQYF,TGTGCCAGCAGCCCTAGACTAGCGGGGGGCCCAGATACGCAGTATTTT
once,TRBV5-4,TRBJ2-1,TRBD2,CASSPKAGAAYEQFF,TGTGCCAGCAGCCCGAAAGCGGGAGCAGCGTATGAGCAGTTCTTC
-,TRBV2,TRBJ2-5,-,CASSGTLGGPQYF,TGTGCCAGCAGTGGGACACTGGGGGGACCCCAGTACTTC
-,TRBV5-4,TRBJ1-2,-,CASSPSVSTGILDYGYTF,TGTGCCAGCAGCCCGAGCGTCAGTACAGGGATCCTTGACTATGGCTACACCTTC
-,TRBV12-3/TRBV12-4,TRBJ1-2,-,CASSRTDGYTF,TGTGCCAGCAGCCGGACAGATGGCTACACCTTC
-,TRBV29-1,TRBJ2-3,-,CSATSLADTQYF,TGCAGCGCGACTAGTTTAGCGGATACGCAGTATTTT
-,TRBV11-2,TRBJ1-3,TRBD1,CASSRRTGRSGNTIYF,TGTGCCAGCAGCCGTCGGACAGGGCGCTCTGGAAACACCATATATTTT
-,TRBV2,TRBJ1-5,TRBD1,CASSRQGGRNQPQHF,TGTGCCAGCAGTCGACAGGGCGGGCGCAATCAGCCCCAGCATTTT
-,TRBV27,TRBJ2-3,-,CASSIRQGGRTDTQYF,TGTGCCAGCAGTATTCGACAGGGAGGTCGCACAGATACGCAGTATTTT
-,TRBV4-1,TRBJ1-5,-,CASSPILDRPRWGSSNQPQHF,TGCGCCAGCAGCCCAATACTAGACAGGCCCCGATGGGGTTCGAGCAATCAGCCCCAGCATTTT
many,TRBV7-2,TRBJ2-6,TRBD1,CASSLRRTGGAGANVLTF,TGTGCCAGCAGCCTCCGACGGACAGGGGGCGCTGGGGCCAACGTCCTGACTTTC